The entry below describes one T cell receptor (beta chain). Its specificity is unknown. These data belong to a study of vaccination effects on CD4 cells after COVID-19. Findings of the study overall: Infection-derived and vaccine-derived clones contracted markedly late after vaccination. Vaccine-induced clones in healthy vaccinees cross-reacted with common cold coronaviruses in only 1 of 255 cases. Sampling in the study covered few convalescent patients and included no early post-infection timepoints.

Between days 9 and 10 of culture, CD4+ T cells were separated out. Two-dose vaccination with either BNT162b2 or mRNA-1273 was given to the participants. A half-volume exchange with IL-2 medium occurred on days 3 and 7. Germline CDR1 and CDR2: SGHVS and FNYEAQ. CDR3 length equals 16 residues. The trim removed 5 bases at V and 0 bases at J, leaving 6 bases unmatched. The repertoire was sequenced with immunoSEQ multiplex PCR; TCRdb's copy has only in-frame clones and lacks some. This sample carries about 40,000 clones, around two thirds of them seen once, and the ten largest clones take under 10%. This receptor was taken from a human donor who received a COVID-19 vaccine. V is TRBV7-6 and J is TRBJ2-5; 10 positions match TRBD2. Here the sequenced sample was CD4+ T cells from PBMCs cultured without peptide, taken after COVID-19 vaccination. Here the CDR3 reads CASSPPGLAHQETQYF. In DNA form, the CDR3 reads TGTGCCAGCAGCCCGCCGGGACTAGCGCACCAAGAGACCCAGTACTTC.